This T cell receptor beta chain derives from a study of early T cells in non-severe SARS-CoV-2 infection. This clonotype was counted at least ten times. Unique molecular identifiers tagged individual cDNA molecules. Via MiXCR, TCRdb re-called the 5' RACE reads, giving one row per CDR3 protein. The data show around 46,000 distinct CDR3 sequences, roughly 5% seen once. The receptor was isolated from an adult who was a healthcare worker with PCR-confirmed SARS-CoV-2 infection or an uninfected control (not recorded which). Source: whole blood, taken at baseline.

CDR3 loop: CSARDLERAGGELFF. The CDR3 nucleotides are TGCAGTGCTAGAGATCTGGAGCGGGCTGGCGGGGAGCTGTTTTTT. This chain connects TRBV20-1 to TRBJ2-2, with D maybe TRBD2 (6 bases). Trimming took 0 bases from V and 7 from J, leaving 15 bases between them. CDR1 is DFQATT, CDR2 SNEGSKA, per germline (reference sequence). The CDR3 contains 15 residues.